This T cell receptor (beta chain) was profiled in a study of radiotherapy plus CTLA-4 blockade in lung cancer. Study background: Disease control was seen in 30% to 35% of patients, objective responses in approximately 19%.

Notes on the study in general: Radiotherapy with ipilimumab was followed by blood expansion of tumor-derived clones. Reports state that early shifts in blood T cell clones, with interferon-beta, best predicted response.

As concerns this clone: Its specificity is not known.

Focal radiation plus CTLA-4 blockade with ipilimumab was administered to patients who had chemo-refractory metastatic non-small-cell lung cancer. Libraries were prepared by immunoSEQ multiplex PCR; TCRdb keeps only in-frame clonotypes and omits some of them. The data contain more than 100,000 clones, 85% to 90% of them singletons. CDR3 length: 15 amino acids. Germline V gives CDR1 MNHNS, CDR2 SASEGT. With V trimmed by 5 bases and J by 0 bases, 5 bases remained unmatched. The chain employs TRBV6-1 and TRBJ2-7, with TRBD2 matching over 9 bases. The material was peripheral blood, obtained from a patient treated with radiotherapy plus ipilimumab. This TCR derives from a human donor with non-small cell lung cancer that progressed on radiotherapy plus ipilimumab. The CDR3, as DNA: TGTGCCAGCAGTAAAACTAGCGGGTACTCCTACGAGCAGTACTTC. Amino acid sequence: CASSKTSGYSYEQYF.